The rows below give T cell receptor beta chains drawn from one sample of a study of T cells in Graves' hyperthyroidism and ophthalmopathy. TCRdb processed the multiplex PCR reads anew with MiXCR; each CDR3 protein has one entry. The sample records approximately 620,000 distinct CDR3 sequences, over 11% being singletons. The sequencing sample was made of blood. These receptor sequences come from a woman aged 30 to 39 with Graves' hyperthyroidism that later progressed to Graves' ophthalmopathy. The CDR3 runs from the conserved cysteine through the conserved F or W. The order of the fields is J gene, V gene, clone size, D gene, CDR3 DNA, CDR3 protein. A D gene is named only where the DNA matches it firmly. Not all rows give a size; the values are once, few, many and, for expanded clones, a class.

j_gene: TRBJ2-3; v_gene: TRBV2; abundance: .; d_gene: TRBD2; CDR3nt: TGTGCCAGCAGTCTAAGAGGTAGCGGGGGCCTCACAGATACGCAGTATTTT; CDR3aa: CASSLRGSGGLTDTQYF
j_gene: TRBJ1-2; v_gene: TRBV27; abundance: few; d_gene: .; CDR3nt: TGTGCCAGCAGCTACAACAGTTTGGAGGGCTACACCTTC; CDR3aa: CASSYNSLEGYTF
j_gene: TRBJ2-2; v_gene: TRBV7-2; abundance: few; d_gene: TRBD2; CDR3nt: TGTGCCAGCAGCTTAGATGGACTAGCGAACACCGGGGAGCTGTTTTTT; CDR3aa: CASSLDGLANTGELFF
j_gene: TRBJ2-5; v_gene: TRBV3-1; abundance: few; d_gene: .; CDR3nt: TGTGCCAGCAGCCAACGGACGGCCTGGGAAACCCAGTACTTC; CDR3aa: CASSQRTAWETQYF
j_gene: TRBJ2-1; v_gene: TRBV14; abundance: .; d_gene: .; CDR3nt: TGTGCCAGCAGCCAAGGGACGGTTACCTACAATGAGCAGTTCTTC; CDR3aa: CASSQGTVTYNEQFF
j_gene: TRBJ1-1; v_gene: TRBV19; abundance: many; d_gene: .; CDR3nt: TGTGCCAGTAGTATAGGAACAGAGAACACTGAAGCTTTCTTT; CDR3aa: CASSIGTENTEAFF
j_gene: TRBJ2-1; v_gene: TRBV28; abundance: many; d_gene: .; CDR3nt: TGTGCCAGCAGTCTTAGCAGGGTCTCTACCAACAATGAGCAGTTCTTC; CDR3aa: CASSLSRVSTNNEQFF
j_gene: TRBJ2-7; v_gene: TRBV6-2/TRBV6-3; abundance: .; d_gene: .; CDR3nt: TGTGCCAGCAGCTTCAAAGCGACTAGCTACGAGCAGTACTTC; CDR3aa: CASSFKATSYEQYF
j_gene: TRBJ2-5; v_gene: TRBV12-3/TRBV12-4; abundance: many; d_gene: .; CDR3nt: TGTGCCAGCAGGTCCTTAGGAGGGAAAGAGACCCAGTACTTC; CDR3aa: CASRSLGGKETQYF
j_gene: TRBJ2-1; v_gene: TRBV20-1; abundance: many; d_gene: .; CDR3nt: TGCAGTGCTAGAGGTTGGTCGGGAGCTTACAATGAGCAGTTCTTC; CDR3aa: CSARGWSGAYNEQFF
j_gene: TRBJ1-2; v_gene: TRBV9; abundance: few; d_gene: .; CDR3nt: TGTGCCAGCAGCGGGGGGGGGTTGTTCGGCTACACCTTC; CDR3aa: CASSGGGLFGYTF
j_gene: TRBJ1-1; v_gene: TRBV28; abundance: many; d_gene: .; CDR3nt: TGTGCCAGCATTCGGTCACAGGACGGTGGGACTGAAGCTTTCTTT; CDR3aa: CASIRSQDGGTEAFF
j_gene: TRBJ2-3; v_gene: TRBV11-2; abundance: many; d_gene: TRBD2; CDR3nt: TGTGCCAGCAGCTCCTGGACTAGCGGGAGATCAGATACGCAGTATTTT; CDR3aa: CASSSWTSGRSDTQYF
j_gene: TRBJ2-7; v_gene: TRBV12-3/TRBV12-4; abundance: many; d_gene: TRBD2; CDR3nt: TGTGCCAGCAGCTCGACTAGCGGGAGGACCTCCTACGAGCAGTACTTC; CDR3aa: CASSSTSGRTSYEQYF
j_gene: TRBJ1-3; v_gene: TRBV20-1; abundance: many; d_gene: .; CDR3nt: TGCAGTGCTAGAGTTGGGGGGAGTAACACCATATATTTT; CDR3aa: CSARVGGSNTIYF
j_gene: TRBJ2-3; v_gene: TRBV6-1; abundance: few; d_gene: .; CDR3nt: TGTGCCAGCACCTCTGGGTGGGGCACAGATACGCAGTATTTT; CDR3aa: CASTSGWGTDTQYF
j_gene: TRBJ2-3; v_gene: TRBV7-3; abundance: many; d_gene: TRBD2; CDR3nt: TGTGCCAGCAGCTCGGGACTAGCGGGCTCGGGATGGGATACGCAGTATTTT; CDR3aa: CASSSGLAGSGWDTQYF
j_gene: TRBJ2-1; v_gene: TRBV5-1; abundance: many; d_gene: .; CDR3nt: TGCGCCAGCAGTCCTAATGGAGGATCCTACAATGAGCAGTTCTTC; CDR3aa: CASSPNGGSYNEQFF
j_gene: TRBJ2-7; v_gene: TRBV7-9; abundance: few; d_gene: TRBD1; CDR3nt: TGTGCCAGCAGCCCTACAGGGGGCGATTCTATCTACGAGCAGTACTTC; CDR3aa: CASSPTGGDSIYEQYF
j_gene: TRBJ2-2; v_gene: TRBV19; abundance: many; d_gene: .; CDR3nt: TGTGCCAGTAGTATGAGTTCCGGGGAGCTGTTTTTT; CDR3aa: CASSMSSGELFF
j_gene: TRBJ2-1; v_gene: TRBV20-1; abundance: .; d_gene: .; CDR3nt: TGCAGTGCTCCTAGGACTAGTCGGGACAGTTTTATGGGCAGGGAGCAGTTCTTC; CDR3aa: CSAPRTSRDSFMGREQFF
j_gene: TRBJ1-2; v_gene: TRBV12-3/TRBV12-4; abundance: many; d_gene: TRBD1; CDR3nt: TGTGCCAGCAGACTGGGACAGGTTAATGGCTACACCTTC; CDR3aa: CASRLGQVNGYTF
j_gene: TRBJ2-2; v_gene: TRBV5-1; abundance: few; d_gene: .; CDR3nt: TGCGCCAGCAGCTTGGTGGGGTTCCCGAACACCGGGGAGCTGTTTTTT; CDR3aa: CASSLVGFPNTGELFF
j_gene: TRBJ1-6; v_gene: TRBV7-2; abundance: many; d_gene: .; CDR3nt: TGTGCCAGCAGCTTAGCAGTTACAGGCTTGAATTCACCCCTCCACTTT; CDR3aa: CASSLAVTGLNSPLHF
j_gene: TRBJ1-2; v_gene: TRBV9; abundance: .; d_gene: .; CDR3nt: TGTGCCAGCAGCGTAGGGGGGATGGCTGAGGATGGCTACACCTTC; CDR3aa: CASSVGGMAEDGYTF
j_gene: TRBJ1-5; v_gene: TRBV11-3; abundance: .; d_gene: .; CDR3nt: TGTGCCAGCAGCTTAGATGGAGTGCCCAATCAGCCCCAGCATTTT; CDR3aa: CASSLDGVPNQPQHF
j_gene: TRBJ1-6; v_gene: TRBV7-2; abundance: many; d_gene: .; CDR3nt: TGTGCCAGCAGCTTAGTGGTGACGGATAATTCACCCCTCCACTTT; CDR3aa: CASSLVVTDNSPLHF
j_gene: TRBJ1-3; v_gene: TRBV24-1; abundance: many; d_gene: .; CDR3nt: TGTGCCGTCGCCCCGGGGTCAGGTTCTGGAAACACCATATATTTT; CDR3aa: CAVAPGSGSGNTIYF
j_gene: TRBJ2-7; v_gene: TRBV7-9; abundance: many; d_gene: .; CDR3nt: TGTGCCAGCAGCAGATCAGGGACCACCTACGAGCAGTACTTC; CDR3aa: CASSRSGTTYEQYF
j_gene: TRBJ2-1; v_gene: TRBV18; abundance: many; d_gene: .; CDR3nt: TGTGCCAGCTCACCACCGAACGATTTTGAGCAGTTCTTC; CDR3aa: CASSPPNDFEQFF
j_gene: TRBJ2-5; v_gene: TRBV4-2; abundance: many; d_gene: .; CDR3nt: TGTGCCAGCAGCCAAGATGGTGAAGGGACCCGCGGGACCCAGTACTTC; CDR3aa: CASSQDGEGTRGTQYF